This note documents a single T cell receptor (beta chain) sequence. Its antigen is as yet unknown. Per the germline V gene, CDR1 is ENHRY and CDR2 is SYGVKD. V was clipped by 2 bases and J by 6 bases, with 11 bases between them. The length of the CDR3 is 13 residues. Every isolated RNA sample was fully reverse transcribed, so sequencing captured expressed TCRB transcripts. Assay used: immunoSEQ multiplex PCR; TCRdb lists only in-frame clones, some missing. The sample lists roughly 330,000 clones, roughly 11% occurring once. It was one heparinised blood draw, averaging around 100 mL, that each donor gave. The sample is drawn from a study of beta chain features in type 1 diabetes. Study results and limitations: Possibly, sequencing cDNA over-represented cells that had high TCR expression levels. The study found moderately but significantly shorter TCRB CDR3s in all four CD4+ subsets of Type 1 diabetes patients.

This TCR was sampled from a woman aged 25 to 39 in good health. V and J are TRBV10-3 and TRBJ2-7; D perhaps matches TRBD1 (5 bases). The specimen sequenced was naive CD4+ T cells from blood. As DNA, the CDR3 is TGTGCCATCAGTGAGGTCCAGGGTGGCGAGCAGTACTTC. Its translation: CAISEVQGGEQYF.